This T cell receptor beta chain was found in a study of blood T cell repertoires in COVID-19 (dated by TCRdb to the early 2020s). Turning to the overall study: Collaborator samples came from the United States, Italy and Spain and covered acute and convalescent phases of COVID-19. The prospective study material was composed of cDNA or gDNA derived from T cells, B-cell-depleted T cells, or PBMCs. Subjects who had been exposed to COVID-19, were actively infected with it, or had recovered from it provided the deeply sampled blood TCRbeta repertoires that made up the dataset. A freely available public database, intended as a resource for researchers studying the immune response to SARS-CoV-2, is where the repertoires were released. Samples were obtained from the ongoing ImmuneRACE study (first 160 participants) and from some 1,200 subjects provided by 6 global collaborators. A de-identified subject ID, COVID-19 status, age in years and sex were almost always included in the sample metadata. Where available, HLA class I and class II types were obtained from metadata supplied by the sample provider rather than from assay-based typing. On the study overall, not on this receptor specifically: The quantity of clinical and demographic metadata differed by source and by participant and was supplied without curation.

One collaborating source in Seattle enrolled patients during active infection and followed them longitudinally through the course of disease. The collaborating institutions used their own protocols to collect whole blood in K2EDTA tubes. For TCRbeta analysis, collaborators shipped samples in one of three forms: frozen whole blood, isolated PBMCs, or DNA extracted from either of those sample types. As concerns this clone: Its antigen is still unknown. Base qualities are not recorded, but no much larger clone differs from it by a single base.

The immunoSEQ Assay, a bias-controlled multiplex PCR, was used to amplify TCRbeta CDR3 regions from genomic DNA. For the original study's pipeline: Within the assay, amplification of reference gene primers was used to estimate how many nucleated cells each sample contained. To quantify the absolute abundance of each unique TCRbeta CDR3 rearrangement, sequence reads were collapsed and filtered. For each sample, productive Simpson clonality was calculated by taking the square root of Simpson's diversity index across productive rearrangements. Imported from immuneACCESS, the table was reduced by TCRdb to in-frame sequences with V and J called. These copies leave out some clones; in studies compared against another copy, an unresolved V gene accounts for under half, and the cause of the remainder is not known. D and trimming were read from the DNA, whereas the V and J calls and clone size are those reported in that table. A total of around 130,000 clones appear in this sample, roughly nine tenths of them only once. The ten largest clonotypes hold approximately 2.4% of the sample.

The junction carries 17 bases between V and J, which are trimmed by 4 bases and 4 bases respectively. The CDR3, cysteine through phenylalanine, is 16 amino acids long. Of the read, only the CDR3 DNA is kept; its 48 bases are in frame from base 1. From the germline V gene (reference sequence), CDR1 is WNHNN and CDR2 is SYGVQD. Recombination joined TRBV10-1 with TRBJ2-1; tentative D gene TRBD2, with 5 bases matching. Sequencing used peripheral blood. This receptor was taken from a human donor with COVID-19, enrolled during active disease. The donor label of this sample is uncertain. The DNA is TGCGCCAGCAGTGCAATGAGGGCCCTACCATACAATGAGCAGTTCTTC. It specifies CASSAMRALPYNEQFF.